The clone carrying this T cell receptor (beta chain) was seen only once. Its antigen remains unidentified. The data stem from a study of blood T cells in healthy people across ages. Study-wide points: When set beside aged donors, long-lived donors presented more naive CD4+ cells and higher diversity.

For the second PCR, which ran for roughly 6 to 11 cycles, a sample-barcoded 5' primer and a J-beta primer mix were used. MiXCR was run by TCRdb on the 5' RACE reads, yielding one entry per CDR3 protein. This sample has 2 million or so distinct CDR3 sequences, with about 50% found just once. Caucasian, healthy and from Russia, the donors were aged between roughly 6 and 95. Peripheral blood samples of roughly 10 milliliters were drawn from each donor. CDR1 MDHEN and CDR2 SYDVKM come from the germline V gene. The CDR3 runs 16 residues. V was clipped by 1 base and J by 0 bases, with 9 bases between them. The receptor's source is a woman in her forties in good health. Sequencing was done on a sample of blood. The chain employs TRBV28 and TRBJ1-4, with D unresolved. CDR3 DNA sequence: TGTGCCAGCAGTTTATACCAGAGTGCAACTAATGAAAAACTGTTTTTT. Translation: CASSLYQSATNEKLFF.